This T cell receptor beta chain was captured in a study of T cell repertoires in ileal Crohn's disease. CDR3 length: 13 amino acids. Germline V gene data show CDR1 as PRHDT and CDR2 as FYEKMQ (reference sequence). V lost 4 bases and J lost 7; bases outside the gene matches: 4. Time point noted: inflamed ileum from the surgical specimen. Using immunoSEQ multiplex PCR, the repertoire was profiled, and TCRdb retains in-frame clones only, with some absent. The sample holds more than 15,000 clones; 70% to 80% are singletons and the top ten take 4% to 4.5%. The TCR sequence derives from an adult with Crohn's disease. The sample consisted of ileal tissue. The V and J genes are TRBV13 and TRBJ1-2, with 9 nucleotides matching TRBD1. This CDR3 is CASSSDRGSGYTF. CDR3 coding DNA: TGTGCCAGCAGCTCCGACAGGGGGTCTGGCTACACCTTC.